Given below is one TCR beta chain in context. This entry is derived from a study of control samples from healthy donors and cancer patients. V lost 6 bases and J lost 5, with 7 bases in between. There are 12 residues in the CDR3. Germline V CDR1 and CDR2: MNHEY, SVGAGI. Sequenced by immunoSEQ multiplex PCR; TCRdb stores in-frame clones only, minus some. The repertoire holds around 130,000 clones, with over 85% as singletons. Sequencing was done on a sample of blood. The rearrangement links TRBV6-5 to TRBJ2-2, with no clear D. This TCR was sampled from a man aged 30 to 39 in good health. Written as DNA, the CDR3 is TGTGCCAGCAGCCACCCAACCGGGGAGCTGTTTTTT. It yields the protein CASSHPTGELFF.